This T cell receptor beta chain was recorded in a study of cytomegalovirus exposure and HLA in healthy donors. A single count supports this clone. As yet, its antigen is unknown. PCR used 60 Vbeta primers and 13 Jbeta primers. Repertoires were generated with immunoSEQ multiplex PCR, while TCRdb's copy carries only in-frame clones and drops some. The sample has about 100,000 clones, around 79% seen once. CDR1 and CDR2 (germline): SGHRS, YFSETQ. The CDR3 has 13 amino acids. The V end was cut by 1 base, the J end by 7 bases, with 11 bases between. General study results and limits: TCR beta chain V- and J-gene trimming was linked, in a later analysis, to a missense variant in DCLRE1C.

The chain joins TRBV5-1 to TRBJ1-1, with D maybe TRBD1 (6 bases). The TCR originated in a woman aged 70-85 years in good health and CMV-seropositive. Sequenced material: PBMCs. CDR3 amino acids: CASSLNTGNEAFF. The CDR3 nucleotides are TGCGCCAGCAGCTTGAATACAGGGAATGAAGCTTTCTTT.